Following are 8 T cell receptor beta chains from one sample sequenced in a study of T cell responses to AZD1222 COVID-19 vaccine. Profiled with immunoSEQ multiplex PCR; TCRdb holds only in-frame clones, not every one. The sample lists 80,000 to 100,000 clones; over 85% were seen once. The source material was peripheral blood, sampled on day 0 of MenACWY control vaccination. The receptors come from an adult in good health.

The chain employs TRBV15 and TRBJ1-4; D is possibly TRBD1 (5 bases). Germline lookup yields CDR1 LNHNV and CDR2 YYDKDF (reference sequence). The CDR3 has 22 amino acids. Trimming took 0 bases from V and 2 from J, leaving 28 bases between them. CDR3 in amino acids: CATSRDRSFRRGGRKTNEKLFF. DNA of the CDR3: TGTGCCACCAGCAGAGATCGGTCTTTTAGGAGGGGAGGGAGGAAGACTAATGAAAAACTGTTTTTT.

The chain has TRBV7-2 and TRBJ1-1, with 10 nucleotides matching TRBD1. This CDR3 region has 15 residues. V lost 3 bases, J lost 3 bases, and 4 bases stayed unmatched. The germline gives CDR1 SGHTA, CDR2 FQGNSA. The CDR3 sequence: CASSFRQGAHTEAFF. The CDR3 DNA reads TGTGCCAGCAGCTTCCGACAGGGGGCTCACACTGAAGCTTTCTTT.

The chain uses TRBV9 and TRBJ1-1; unclear D gene. The germline gives CDR1 SGDLS, CDR2 YYNGEE. The length of the CDR3 is 15 residues. Trimming pared 4 bases from V and 3 bases from J, leaving 16 bases between. CDR3 protein: CASSTQEFQHTEAFF. The CDR3 bases are TGTGCCAGCAGCACCCAGGAGTTTCAGCACACTGAAGCTTTCTTT.

The chain combines TRBV27 with TRBJ1-3; D gene ambiguous. This CDR3 is 14 amino acids long. The germline V and J ends were trimmed by 3 bases and 3 bases, with 9 bases remaining between them. Germline CDR1 reads MNHEY; CDR2 reads SMNVEV (reference sequence). The chain's CDR3 is CASSLGHDGNTIYF. CDR3 nucleotide sequence: TGTGCCAGCAGTTTGGGTCACGATGGAAACACCATATATTTT.

In its sample, this clone was seen a few times. The V and J genes are TRBV15 and TRBJ1-5; 8 positions agree with TRBD1. V was pared by 1 base and J by 7 bases, with 3 bases of the junction left unmatched. CDR3 size: 14 residues. CDR1 is LNHNV and CDR2 is YYDKDF in the germline V gene (reference sequence). The CDR3 region is CATSRAGGAQPQHF. CDR3 DNA sequence: TGTGCCACCAGCAGAGCAGGGGGCGCCCAGCCCCAGCATTTT.

The chain carries TRBV18 and TRBJ2-5; 8 nucleotides line up with TRBD2. V lost 0 bases to trimming and J lost 4 bases; unmatched junction nucleotides: 19. Germline V gene lookup returns CDR1 KGHSH and CDR2 LQKENI. The CDR3 has 20 amino acids. DNA for the CDR3: TGTGCCAGCTCACCACCGTTTCGGCCTAGCGGGTCCCCCGGGGTAGAGACCCAGTACTTC. Translating it yields CASSPPFRPSGSPGVETQYF.

The chain carries TRBV9 and TRBJ2-3; D is ambiguous. The germline V and J ends were trimmed by 0 bases and 2 bases, with 10 bases remaining between them. This CDR3 is built from 15 residues. Germline V gives CDR1 SGDLS, CDR2 YYNGEE. The CDR3 reads CASSVAIGSTDTQYF. CDR3 sequence (DNA): TGTGCCAGCAGCGTAGCGATAGGGTCCACAGATACGCAGTATTTT.

V gene TRBV2 combines with J gene TRBJ2-1, with unresolved D. Germline assignment: CDR1 SNHLY and CDR2 FYNNEI. V lost 0 bases and J lost 9, with 9 bases in between. This CDR3 spans 13 amino acids. CDR3 residues: CASSEAQGGEQFF. CDR3 DNA: TGTGCCAGCAGTGAAGCGCAAGGTGGTGAGCAGTTCTTC.